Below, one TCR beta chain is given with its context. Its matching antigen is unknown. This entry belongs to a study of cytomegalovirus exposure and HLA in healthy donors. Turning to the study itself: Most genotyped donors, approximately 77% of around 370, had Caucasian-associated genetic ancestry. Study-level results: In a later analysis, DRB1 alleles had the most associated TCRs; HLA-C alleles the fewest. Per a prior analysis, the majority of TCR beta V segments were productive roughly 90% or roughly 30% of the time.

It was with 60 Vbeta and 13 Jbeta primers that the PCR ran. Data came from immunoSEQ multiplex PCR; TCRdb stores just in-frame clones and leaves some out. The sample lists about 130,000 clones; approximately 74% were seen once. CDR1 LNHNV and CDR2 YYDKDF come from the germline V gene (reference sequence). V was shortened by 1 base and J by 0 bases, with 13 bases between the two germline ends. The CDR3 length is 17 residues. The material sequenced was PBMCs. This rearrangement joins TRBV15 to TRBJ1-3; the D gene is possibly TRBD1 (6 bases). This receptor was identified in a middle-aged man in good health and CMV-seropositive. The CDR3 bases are TGTGCCACCAGCAGAGGGGGGCCGAGGGGCTCTGGAAACACCATATATTTT. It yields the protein CATSRGGPRGSGNTIYF.